Presented here are 13 T cell receptor beta chains from one specimen sequenced in a study of cytomegalovirus exposure and HLA in healthy donors. In the PCR, 60 Vbeta and 13 Jbeta primers were used. Only in-frame clones appear in the TCRdb table, and some are missing; sequencing was by immunoSEQ multiplex PCR. Counted here are 210,000 or so clones, more than 60% occurring once; the ten biggest clones make up around 2.9%. Sequencing was carried out using PBMCs. The receptors were sampled from a woman aged 55-75 years in good health and CMV-seropositive.

This clone was counted once. The CDR3 DNA sequence: TGTGCCAGCAGTTACTCAGGGACAGGAGAGACCCAGTACTTC. Translated: CASSYSGTGETQYF. This chain joins TRBV6-5 and TRBJ2-5, with 8 bases matching TRBD1. CDR1 MNHEY and CDR2 SVGAGI come from the germline V gene. The CDR3 is made up of 14 amino acids. V lost 0 bases, J lost 4 bases, and 1 base stayed unmatched.

This rearrangement joins TRBV7-6 to TRBJ2-5, with a tentative D call TRBD1 (5 bases). V gave up 5 bases and J gave up 2 bases, with 9 bases separating them. There are 13 residues in the CDR3. The germline V gene has CDR1 SGHVS and CDR2 FNYEAQ. For the CDR3, the DNA is TGTGCCAGCAGCCAAGACAGACAAGAGACCCAGTACTTC. This translates into CASSQDRQETQYF.

This clone was seen only a few times. This chain joins TRBV2 and TRBJ2-7, with 12 bases that match TRBD1. The germline V gene has CDR1 SNHLY and CDR2 FYNNEI. Trimming at V came to 4 bases and at J to 6 bases, leaving 7 bases not matched to a gene. This CDR3 has 15 residues. The CDR3 DNA reads TGTGCCAGCAGTGTCCCGGGACAGGGGGCTCGCGAGCAGTACTTC. Translating it yields CASSVPGQGAREQYF.

V usage is TRBV5-4 and J usage is TRBJ2-7; 9 bases line up with TRBD2. This CDR3 has 16 residues. The germline CDR1 and CDR2 sequences are SGHNT and YYREEE (reference sequence). V was pared by 4 bases and J by 5 bases, with 13 bases of the junction left unmatched. The CDR3 loop reads CASSKDRPAGGHEQYF. The CDR3 coding sequence is TGTGCCAGCAGCAAGGATCGCCCAGCGGGAGGCCACGAGCAGTACTTC.

Worth noting for this clone: Other DNA sequences of this sample code for an identical CDR3. The chain carries TRBV5-1 and TRBJ1-1; 9 bases align to TRBD1. The trim removed 2 bases at V and 4 bases at J, leaving 3 bases unmatched. Germline V gene sequence: CDR1 SGHRS, CDR2 YFSETQ. This CDR3 region has 14 residues. CDR3 loop: CASSLGTGFTEAFF. In DNA, the CDR3 is TGCGCCAGCAGCTTAGGGACAGGGTTCACTGAAGCTTTCTTT.

V usage is TRBV9 and J usage is TRBJ2-2, with D possibly being TRBD1 (5 bases). Trimming removed 5 bases at V and 1 base at J, with 12 bases between. Germline loops: CDR1 SGDLS, CDR2 YYNGEE. The CDR3 extends over 15 amino acids. The CDR3 DNA reads TGTGCCAGCAGTTTAGGGGCCATGAACACCGGGGAGCTGTTTTTT. Amino acids: CASSLGAMNTGELFF.

The gene calls are TRBV5-1 and TRBJ2-2; possible D gene TRBD1, 6 bases. From germline, CDR1 is SGHRS and CDR2 YFSETQ. This CDR3 contains 17 residues. With 1 base removed from V and 5 bases from J, the gap between germline ends came to 18 bases. The chain's CDR3 is CASSLILGPGVTGELFF. CDR3 DNA: TGCGCCAGCAGCTTGATTCTGGGCCCAGGGGTGACCGGGGAGCTGTTTTTT. The full variable domain, rest sourced from reference TRBV5-1 and TRBJ2-2, is KAGVTQTPRYLIKTRGQQVTLSCSPISGHRSVSWYQQTPGQGLQFLFEYFSETQRNKGNFPGRFSGRQFSNSRSEMNVSTLELGDSALYLCASSLILGPGVTGELFFGEGSRLTVL.

The rearrangement links TRBV6-6 to TRBJ1-2; D is unresolved. The CDR3 runs 12 residues. Germline CDR1 and CDR2: MNHNY and SVGAGI (reference sequence). V was clipped by 3 bases and J by 8 bases, with 10 bases between them. CDR3 nucleotide sequence: TGTGCCAGCAGTTATCGACCGGAGGGCTACACCTTC. It is translated as CASSYRPEGYTF.

CDR3 nucleotides: TGTGCCAGCAGCGATACAGGTTTAACTGAAGCTTTCTTT. It translates to CASSDTGLTEAFF. The chain recombines TRBV7-9 with TRBJ1-1; perhaps TRBD1 as D (5 bases). Trimming shortened V by 5 bases and J by 5 bases, and 12 bases separated the two germline ends. From germline, CDR1 is SEHNR and CDR2 FQNEAQ (reference sequence). CDR3 length: 13 amino acids.

The J gene is TRBJ1-3, the V gene TRBV6-5, with 9 bases matching TRBD1. V dropped 6 bases and J dropped 4; count of bases not matched to a gene: 7. Germline V gene lookup returns CDR1 MNHEY and CDR2 SVGAGI. This CDR3 has 15 amino acids. CDR3 in amino acids: CASSPDRGWGNTIYF. The CDR3 DNA follows: TGTGCCAGCAGCCCTGACAGGGGGTGGGGAAACACCATATATTTT.

V and J are TRBV29-1 and TRBJ2-5, with D perhaps matching TRBD1 (5 bases). CDR1 SQVTM and CDR2 ANQGSEA come from the germline V gene. The CDR3 covers 12 residues. V shed 4 bases and J shed 5 bases, with 11 bases lying between them. The CDR3: CSVGQGGETQYF. The DNA of the CDR3 is TGCAGCGTTGGGCAGGGTGGGGAGACCCAGTACTTC. Supplemented by reference TRBV29-1 and TRBJ2-5, the full variable domain reads SAVISQKPSRDICQRGTSLTIQCQVDSQVTMMFWYRQQPGQSLTLIATANQGSEATYESGFVIDKFPISRPNLTFSTLTVSNMSPEDSSIYLCSVGQGGETQYFGPGTRLLVL.

This clone has just a few counts. The V and J genes are TRBV5-6 and TRBJ2-1, with D possibly being TRBD1 (5 bases). This CDR3 spans 15 amino acids. The germline gives CDR1 SGHDT, CDR2 YYEEEE. Trimming shortened V by 7 bases and J by 9 bases, and 23 bases separated the two germline ends. CDR3 nucleotides: TGTGCCAGCCAAGTTCAAGGGGCGGAGCAGGGTGAGCAGTTCTTC. Translating it yields CASQVQGAEQGEQFF.

For the CDR3, the DNA is TGTGCCACAGCCCGAAATGGACAGGCTAACACCGGGGAGCTGTTTTTT. Translating it yields CATARNGQANTGELFF. V and J are TRBV27 and TRBJ2-2; 7 positions agree with TRBD1. CDR3 length: 16 amino acids. V lost 10 bases to trimming and J lost 2 bases; unmatched junction nucleotides: 13. Germline V lookup: CDR1 MNHEY, CDR2 SMNVEV (reference sequence).